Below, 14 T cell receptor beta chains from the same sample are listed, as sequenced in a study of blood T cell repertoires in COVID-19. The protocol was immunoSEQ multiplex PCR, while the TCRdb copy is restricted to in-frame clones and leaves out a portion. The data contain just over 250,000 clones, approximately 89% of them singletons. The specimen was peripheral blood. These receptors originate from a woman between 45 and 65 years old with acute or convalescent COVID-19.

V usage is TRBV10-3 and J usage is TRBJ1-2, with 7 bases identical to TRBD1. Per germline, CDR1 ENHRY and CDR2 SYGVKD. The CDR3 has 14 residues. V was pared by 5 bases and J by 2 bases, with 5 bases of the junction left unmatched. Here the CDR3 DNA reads TGTGCCATCAGTTACGGGACAGAGAACTATGGCTACACCTTC. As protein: CAISYGTENYGYTF.

The CDR3 DNA sequence: TGTGCCAGCAGTGTATCCGGGACAGGGGCCCGGGGAGACACTGAAGCTTTCTTT. It is translated as CASSVSGTGARGDTEAFF. The chain links TRBV6-4 to TRBJ1-1; 10 bases map to TRBD1. Trimming at V came to 4 bases and at J to 3 bases, leaving 14 bases not matched to a gene. The CDR3 extends over 18 amino acids. Germline CDR1 and CDR2: MRHNA and SNTAGT.

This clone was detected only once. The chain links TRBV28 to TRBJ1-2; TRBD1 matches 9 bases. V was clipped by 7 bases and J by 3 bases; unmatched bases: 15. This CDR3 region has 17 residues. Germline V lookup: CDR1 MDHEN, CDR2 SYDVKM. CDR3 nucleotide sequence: TGTGCCAGCACCCCCTTTACTCCGGGACAGGGCGACTATGGCTACACCTTC. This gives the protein CASTPFTPGQGDYGYTF.

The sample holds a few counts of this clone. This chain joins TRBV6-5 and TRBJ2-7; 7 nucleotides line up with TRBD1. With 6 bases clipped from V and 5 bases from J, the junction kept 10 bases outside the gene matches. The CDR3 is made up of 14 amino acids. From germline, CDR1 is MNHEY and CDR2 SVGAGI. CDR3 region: CASSLLAGGNEQYF. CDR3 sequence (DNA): TGTGCCAGCAGCCTCTTGGCAGGGGGTAACGAGCAGTACTTC.

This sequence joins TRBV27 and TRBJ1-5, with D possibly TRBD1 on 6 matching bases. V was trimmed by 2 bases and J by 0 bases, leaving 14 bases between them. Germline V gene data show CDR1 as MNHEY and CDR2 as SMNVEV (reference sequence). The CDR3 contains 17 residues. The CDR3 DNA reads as TGTGCCAGCAGTTTAATTTCCGGGGGGCTTAGCAATCAGCCCCAGCATTTT. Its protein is CASSLISGGLSNQPQHF.

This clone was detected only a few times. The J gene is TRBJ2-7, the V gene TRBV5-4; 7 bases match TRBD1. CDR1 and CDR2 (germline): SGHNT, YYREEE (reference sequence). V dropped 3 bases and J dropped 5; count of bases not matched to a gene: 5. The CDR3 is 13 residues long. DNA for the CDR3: TGTGCCAGCAGCTCAAGGGGGCAGGACGAGCAGTACTTC. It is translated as CASSSRGQDEQYF.

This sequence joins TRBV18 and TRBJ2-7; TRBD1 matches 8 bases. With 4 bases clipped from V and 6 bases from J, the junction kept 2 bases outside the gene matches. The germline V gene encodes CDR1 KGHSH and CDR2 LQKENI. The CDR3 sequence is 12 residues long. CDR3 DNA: TGTGCCAGCTCACTACAGGGGGGCGAGCAGTACTTC. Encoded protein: CASSLQGGEQYF. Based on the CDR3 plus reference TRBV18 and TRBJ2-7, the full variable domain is NAGVMQNPRHLVRRRGQEARLRCSPMKGHSHVYWYRQLPEEGLKFMVYLQKENIIDESGMPKERFSAEFPKEGPSILRIQQVVRGDSAAYFCASSLQGGEQYFGPGTRLTVT.

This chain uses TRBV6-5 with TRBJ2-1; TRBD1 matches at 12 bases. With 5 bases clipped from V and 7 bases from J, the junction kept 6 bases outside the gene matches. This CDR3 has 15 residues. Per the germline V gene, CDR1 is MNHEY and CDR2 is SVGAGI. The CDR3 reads CASSRGTGGLNEQFF. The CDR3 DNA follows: TGTGCCAGCAGTAGAGGGACAGGGGGCTTAAATGAGCAGTTCTTC.

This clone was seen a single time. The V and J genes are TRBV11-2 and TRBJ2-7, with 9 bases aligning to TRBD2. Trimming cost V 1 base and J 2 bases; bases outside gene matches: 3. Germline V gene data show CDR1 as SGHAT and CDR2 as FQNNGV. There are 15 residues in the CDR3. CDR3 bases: TGTGCCAGCAGCTTAGCGGCGGGAGGGACCTACGAGCAGTACTTC. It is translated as CASSLAAGGTYEQYF.

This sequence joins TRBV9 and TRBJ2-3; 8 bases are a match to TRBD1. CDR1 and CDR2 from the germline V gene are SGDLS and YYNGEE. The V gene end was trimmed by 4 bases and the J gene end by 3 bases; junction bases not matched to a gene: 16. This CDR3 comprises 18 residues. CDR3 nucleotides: TGTGCCAGCAGCCCCTCCCCCCCTTGGACAGGGCTAACAGATACGCAGTATTTT. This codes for CASSPSPPWTGLTDTQYF.

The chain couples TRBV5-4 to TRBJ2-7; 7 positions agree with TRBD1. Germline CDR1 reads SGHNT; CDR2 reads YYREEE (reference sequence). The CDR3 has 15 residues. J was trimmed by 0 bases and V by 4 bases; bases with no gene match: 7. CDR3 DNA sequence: TGTGCCAGCAGCCCCCGGGACAGAAGCTCCTACGAGCAGTACTTC. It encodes CASSPRDRSSYEQYF.

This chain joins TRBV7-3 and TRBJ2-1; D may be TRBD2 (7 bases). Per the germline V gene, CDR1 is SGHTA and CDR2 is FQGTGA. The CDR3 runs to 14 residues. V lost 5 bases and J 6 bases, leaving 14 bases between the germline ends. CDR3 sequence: CASSDPGGVNEQFF. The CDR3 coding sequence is TGTGCCAGCAGCGACCCGGGGGGCGTCAATGAGCAGTTCTTC.

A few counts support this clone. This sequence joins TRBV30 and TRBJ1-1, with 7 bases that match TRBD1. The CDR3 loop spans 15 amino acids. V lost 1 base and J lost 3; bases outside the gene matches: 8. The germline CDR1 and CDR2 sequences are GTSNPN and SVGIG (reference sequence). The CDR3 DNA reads TGTGCCTGGAGTGACTACAGGGGAAGGGACACTGAAGCTTTCTTT. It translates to CAWSDYRGRDTEAFF.

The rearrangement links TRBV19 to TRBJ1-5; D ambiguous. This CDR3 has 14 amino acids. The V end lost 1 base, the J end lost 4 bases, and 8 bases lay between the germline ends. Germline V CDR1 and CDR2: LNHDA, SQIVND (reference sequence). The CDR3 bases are TGTGCCAGTAGTATAGGGCCAGTTAATCAGCCCCAGCATTTT. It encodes CASSIGPVNQPQHF.